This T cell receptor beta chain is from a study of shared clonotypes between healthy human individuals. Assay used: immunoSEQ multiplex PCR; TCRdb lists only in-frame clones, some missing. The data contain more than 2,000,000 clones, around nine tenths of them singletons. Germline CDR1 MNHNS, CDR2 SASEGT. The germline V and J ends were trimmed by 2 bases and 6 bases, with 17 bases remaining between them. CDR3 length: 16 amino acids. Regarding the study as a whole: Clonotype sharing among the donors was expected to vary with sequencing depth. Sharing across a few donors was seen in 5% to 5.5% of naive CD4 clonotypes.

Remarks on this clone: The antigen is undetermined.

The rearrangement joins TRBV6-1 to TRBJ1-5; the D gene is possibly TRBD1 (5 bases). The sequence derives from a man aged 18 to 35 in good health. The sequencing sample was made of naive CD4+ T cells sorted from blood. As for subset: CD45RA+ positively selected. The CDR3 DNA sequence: TGTGCCAGCAGTGAAAAGTTCGGGGCTGGGGGTCAGCCCCAGCATTTT. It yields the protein CASSEKFGAGGQPQHF.